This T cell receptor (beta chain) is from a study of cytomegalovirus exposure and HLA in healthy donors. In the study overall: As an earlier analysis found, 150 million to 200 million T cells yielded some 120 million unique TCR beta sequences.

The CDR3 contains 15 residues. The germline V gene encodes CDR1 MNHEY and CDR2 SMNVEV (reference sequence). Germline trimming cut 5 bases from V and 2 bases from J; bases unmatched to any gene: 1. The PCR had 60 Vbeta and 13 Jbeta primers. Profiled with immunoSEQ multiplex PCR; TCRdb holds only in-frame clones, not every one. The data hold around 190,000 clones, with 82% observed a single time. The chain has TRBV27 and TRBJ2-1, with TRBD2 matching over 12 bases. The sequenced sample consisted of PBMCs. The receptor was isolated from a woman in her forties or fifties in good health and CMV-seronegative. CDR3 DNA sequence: TGTGCCAGCAGTCTAGCGGGGGGGACCTACAATGAGCAGTTCTTC. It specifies CASSLAGGTYNEQFF.